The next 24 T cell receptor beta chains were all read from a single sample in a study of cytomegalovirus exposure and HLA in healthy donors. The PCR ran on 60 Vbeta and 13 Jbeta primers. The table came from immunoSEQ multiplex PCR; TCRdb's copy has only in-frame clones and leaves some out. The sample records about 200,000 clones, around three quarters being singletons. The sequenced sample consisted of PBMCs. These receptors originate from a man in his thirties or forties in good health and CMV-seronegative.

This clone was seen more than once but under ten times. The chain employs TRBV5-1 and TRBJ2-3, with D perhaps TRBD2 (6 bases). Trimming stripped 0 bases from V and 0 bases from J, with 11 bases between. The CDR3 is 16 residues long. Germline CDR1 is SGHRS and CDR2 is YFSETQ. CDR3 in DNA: TGCGCCAGCAGCTTGGGCGCCCGGGGGAGCACAGATACGCAGTATTTT. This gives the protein CASSLGARGSTDTQYF. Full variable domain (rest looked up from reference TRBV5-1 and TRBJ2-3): KAGVTQTPRYLIKTRGQQVTLSCSPISGHRSVSWYQQTPGQGLQFLFEYFSETQRNKGNFPGRFSGRQFSNSRSEMNVSTLELGDSALYLCASSLGARGSTDTQYFGPGTRLTVL.

The CDR3 DNA reads TGTGCCAGCAGCTTAGATGCGGGAGGCGTGGGCGAGCAGTACTTC. Protein sequence: CASSLDAGGVGEQYF. The chain has TRBV7-6 and TRBJ2-7; 8 positions agree with TRBD2. J lost 6 bases, V lost 1 base, and 8 bases had no gene match. In germline, CDR1 is SGHVS, CDR2 FNYEAQ. This CDR3 spans 15 amino acids. The full variable domain, with the rest looked up from reference TRBV7-6 and TRBJ2-7, is GAGVSQSPRYKVTKRGQDVALRCDPISGHVSLYWYRQALGQGPEFLTYFNYEAQQDKSGLPNDRFSAERPEGSISTLTIQRTEQRDSAMYRCASSLDAGGVGEQYFGPGTRLTVT.

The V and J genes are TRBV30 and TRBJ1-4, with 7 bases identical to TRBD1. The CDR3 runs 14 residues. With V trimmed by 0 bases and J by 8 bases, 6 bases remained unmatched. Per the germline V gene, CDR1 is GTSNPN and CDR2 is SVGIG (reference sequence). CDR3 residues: CAWSVTGLLEKLFF. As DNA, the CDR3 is TGTGCCTGGAGTGTGACAGGGCTTCTGGAAAAACTGTTTTTT.

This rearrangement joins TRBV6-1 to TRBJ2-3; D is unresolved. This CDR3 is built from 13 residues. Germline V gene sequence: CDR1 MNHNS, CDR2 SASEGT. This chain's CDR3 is CAACASTRDTQYF. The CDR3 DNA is TGTGCTGCCTGTGCGTCAACTCGGGATACGCAGTATTTT.

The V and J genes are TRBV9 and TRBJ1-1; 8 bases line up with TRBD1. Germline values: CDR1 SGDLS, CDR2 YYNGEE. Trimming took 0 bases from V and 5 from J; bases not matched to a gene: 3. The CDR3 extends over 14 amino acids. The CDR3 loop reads CASSVGRGRTEAFF. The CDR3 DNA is TGTGCCAGCAGCGTAGGCAGGGGGCGGACTGAAGCTTTCTTT.

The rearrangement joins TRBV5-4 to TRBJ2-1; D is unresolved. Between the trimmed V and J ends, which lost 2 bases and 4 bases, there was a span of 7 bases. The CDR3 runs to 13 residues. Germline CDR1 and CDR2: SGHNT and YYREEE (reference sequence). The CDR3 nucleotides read TGTGCCAGCAGCTTTTCAGCGTACAATGAGCAGTTCTTC. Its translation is CASSFSAYNEQFF.

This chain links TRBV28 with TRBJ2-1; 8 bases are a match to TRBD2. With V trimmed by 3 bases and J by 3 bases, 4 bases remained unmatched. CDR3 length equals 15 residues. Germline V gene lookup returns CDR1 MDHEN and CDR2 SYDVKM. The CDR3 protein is CASSFSAGDYNEQFF. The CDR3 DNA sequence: TGTGCCAGCAGTTTCTCAGCGGGAGACTACAATGAGCAGTTCTTC.

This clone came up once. CDR3 DNA sequence: TGTGCCACCAGCAGAGATCAGGGTACAAACACCATATATTTT. It translates to CATSRDQGTNTIYF. The chain is built from TRBV15 and TRBJ1-3; tentative D call: TRBD1 (5 bases). CDR3 length: 14 amino acids. Deletions cut 0 bases from V and 6 bases from J, with 9 bases between. The V gene's germline CDR1 is LNHNV and CDR2 YYDKDF (reference sequence).

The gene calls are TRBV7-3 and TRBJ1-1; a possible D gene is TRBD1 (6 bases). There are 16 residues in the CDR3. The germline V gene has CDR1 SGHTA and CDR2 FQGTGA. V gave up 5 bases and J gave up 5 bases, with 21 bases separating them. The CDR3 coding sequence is TGTGCCAGCAGCCTCCTCCACTTAGGGGGGGTTACTGAAGCTTTCTTT. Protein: CASSLLHLGGVTEAFF.

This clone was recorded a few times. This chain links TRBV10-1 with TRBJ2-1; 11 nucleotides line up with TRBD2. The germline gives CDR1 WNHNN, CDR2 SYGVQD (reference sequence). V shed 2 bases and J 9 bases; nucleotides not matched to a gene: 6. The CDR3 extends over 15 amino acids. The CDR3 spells CASSENLAGGVEQFF. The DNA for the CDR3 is TGCGCCAGCAGTGAGAACCTAGCGGGAGGTGTTGAGCAGTTCTTC.

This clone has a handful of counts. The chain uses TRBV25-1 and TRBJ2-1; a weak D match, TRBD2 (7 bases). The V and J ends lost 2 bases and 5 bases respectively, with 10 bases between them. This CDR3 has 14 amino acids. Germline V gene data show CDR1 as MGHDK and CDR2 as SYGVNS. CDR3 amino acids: CASSEGRGNNEQFF. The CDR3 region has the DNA TGTGCCAGCAGTGAAGGGAGGGGGAACAATGAGCAGTTCTTC.

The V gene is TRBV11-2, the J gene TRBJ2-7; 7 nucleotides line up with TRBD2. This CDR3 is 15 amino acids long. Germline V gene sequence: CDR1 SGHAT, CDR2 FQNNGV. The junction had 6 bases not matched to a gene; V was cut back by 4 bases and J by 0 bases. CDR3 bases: TGTGCCAGCAGCTCGATCCGGGACTACTCCTACGAGCAGTACTTC. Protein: CASSSIRDYSYEQYF.

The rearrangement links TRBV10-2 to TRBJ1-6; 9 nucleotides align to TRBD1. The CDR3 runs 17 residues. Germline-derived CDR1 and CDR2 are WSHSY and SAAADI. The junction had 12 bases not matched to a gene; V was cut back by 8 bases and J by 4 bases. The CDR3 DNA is TGCGCCAGCTCCCCTCGTGGTGGACAGGGGTATAATTCACCCCTCCACTTT. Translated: CASSPRGGQGYNSPLHF.

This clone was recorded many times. The CDR3 loop reads CASSERGNTEAFF. In DNA form, the CDR3 reads TGTGCCAGCAGTGAAAGGGGGAACACTGAAGCTTTCTTT. The chain combines TRBV2 with TRBJ1-1; tentatively, D is TRBD1 (5 bases). V was shortened by 2 bases and J by 1 base, with 5 bases between the two germline ends. CDR3 length: 13 amino acids. Germline CDR1 SNHLY, CDR2 FYNNEI.

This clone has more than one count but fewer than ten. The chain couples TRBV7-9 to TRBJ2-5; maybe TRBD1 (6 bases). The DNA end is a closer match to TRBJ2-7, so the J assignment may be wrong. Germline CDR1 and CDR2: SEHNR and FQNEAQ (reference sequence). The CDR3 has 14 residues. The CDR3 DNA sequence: TGTGCCAGCAGAGAGGTTGGGGGCACCTACGAGCAGTACTTC. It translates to CASREVGGTYEQYF.

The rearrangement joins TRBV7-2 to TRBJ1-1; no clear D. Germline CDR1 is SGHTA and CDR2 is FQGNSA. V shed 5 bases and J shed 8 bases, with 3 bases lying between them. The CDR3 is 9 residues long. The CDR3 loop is CASSLEAFF. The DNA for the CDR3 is TGTGCCAGCAGCCTAGAAGCTTTCTTT.

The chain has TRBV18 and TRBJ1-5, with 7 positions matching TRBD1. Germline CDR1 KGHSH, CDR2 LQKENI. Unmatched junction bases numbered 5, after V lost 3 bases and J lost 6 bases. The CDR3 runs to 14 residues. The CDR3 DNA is TGTGCCAGCTCACCGGGACAGTCATTTCAGCCCCAGCATTTT. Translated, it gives CASSPGQSFQPQHF.

The CDR3 DNA reads TGTGCCAGCAGCAAAGACGGAGACAATGAGCAGTTCTTC. Its translation is CASSKDGDNEQFF. The J gene is TRBJ2-1, the V gene TRBV27; no definite D call. The CDR3 is made up of 13 amino acids. CDR1 MNHEY and CDR2 SMNVEV come from the germline V gene (reference sequence). The V and J ends lost 6 bases and 5 bases respectively, with 11 bases between them.

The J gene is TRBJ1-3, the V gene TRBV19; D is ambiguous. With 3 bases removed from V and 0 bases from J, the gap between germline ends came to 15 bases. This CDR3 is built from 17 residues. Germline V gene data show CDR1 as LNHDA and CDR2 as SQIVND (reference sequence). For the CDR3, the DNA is TGTGCCAGTAGTATGGCAGTGAAACGGGTCTCTGGAAACACCATATATTTT. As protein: CASSMAVKRVSGNTIYF.

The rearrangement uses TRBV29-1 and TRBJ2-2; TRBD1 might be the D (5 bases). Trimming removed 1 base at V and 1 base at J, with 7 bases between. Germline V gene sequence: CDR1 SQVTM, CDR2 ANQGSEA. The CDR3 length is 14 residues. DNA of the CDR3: TGCAGCGTTGAAGGACAGAGGAACACCGGGGAGCTGTTTTTT. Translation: CSVEGQRNTGELFF.

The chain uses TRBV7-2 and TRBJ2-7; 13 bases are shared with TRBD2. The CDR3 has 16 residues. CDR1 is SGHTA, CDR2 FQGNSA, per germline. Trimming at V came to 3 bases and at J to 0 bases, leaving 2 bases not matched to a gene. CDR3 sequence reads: CASSLTSGRPSYEQYF. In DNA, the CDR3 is TGTGCCAGCAGCTTGACTAGCGGGAGGCCCTCCTACGAGCAGTACTTC.

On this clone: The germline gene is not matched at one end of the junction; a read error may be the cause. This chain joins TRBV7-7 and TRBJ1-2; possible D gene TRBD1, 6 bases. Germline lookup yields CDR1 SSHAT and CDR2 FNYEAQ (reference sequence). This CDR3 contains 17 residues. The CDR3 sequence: CASSLDYRDTHNYGYTF. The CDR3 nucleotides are TGTGCTAGCAGCTTAGACTACCGGGACACCCATAACTATGGCTACACCTTC.

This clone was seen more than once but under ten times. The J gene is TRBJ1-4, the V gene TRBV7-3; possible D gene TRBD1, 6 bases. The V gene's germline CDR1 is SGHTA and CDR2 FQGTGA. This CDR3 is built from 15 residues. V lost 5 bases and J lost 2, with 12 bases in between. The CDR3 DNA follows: TGTGCCAGCAGCCCCCACAGGGTGACTAATGAAAAACTGTTTTTT. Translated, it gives CASSPHRVTNEKLFF. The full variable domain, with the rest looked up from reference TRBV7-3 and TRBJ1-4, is GAGVSQTPSNKVTEKGKYVELRCDPISGHTALYWYRQSLGQGPEFLIYFQGTGAADDSGLPNDRFFAVRPEGSVSTLKIQRTERGDSAVYLCASSPHRVTNEKLFFGSGTQLSVL.

The CDR3 sequence: CASSELAARSEQYF. For the CDR3, the DNA is TGTGCCAGCAGTGAACTGGCAGCCCGGAGCGAGCAGTACTTC. The chain carries TRBV2 and TRBJ2-7; the D is unclear. From germline, CDR1 is SNHLY and CDR2 FYNNEI. Trimming removed 2 bases at V and 6 bases at J, with 14 bases between. This CDR3 contains 14 residues.